This is a list of T cell receptor beta chains from one sample in a study of beta chain features in type 1 diabetes. The data were produced by immunoSEQ multiplex PCR, yet TCRdb's version contains in-frame clones alone and is incomplete. This sample has nearly 700,000 clones, with about an eighth found just once. Sequencing was done on a sample of naive CD4+ T cells from blood. Receptor source: a man aged 18-30 years with type 1 diabetes. Both conserved end residues are part of each CDR3. D genes are given only for firm matches. A clone size is listed for some rows: how often the clone was seen (once, few, many), or a class if it is expanded.

>TRBD2|-|TRBJ2-5|TRBV13
TGTGCCAGCAGCACCCTCCCGCTAGCGGGGGGGCCCGAGACCCAGTACTTC
CASSTLPLAGGPETQYF
>TRBD2|few|TRBJ2-3|TRBV7-2
TGTGCCAGCAGCTTAGTAACTAGCGGGGCAGATACGCAGTATTTT
CASSLVTSGADTQYF
>-|few|TRBJ1-1|TRBV6-1
TGTGCCAGCATACTCCGGGACACCCACACTGAAGCTTTCTTT
CASILRDTHTEAFF
>TRBD1|-|TRBJ1-4|TRBV4-1
TGCGCCAGCAGCCAAGAGGAGACAGGGATTAGTGAAAAACTGTTTTTT
CASSQEETGISEKLFF
>-|-|TRBJ2-4|TRBV15
TGTGCCACCAGCAGAGATGCCAGCGGCCAAAACATTCAGTACTTC
CATSRDASGQNIQYF
>-|few|TRBJ2-3|TRBV19
TGTGCCAGTAGTCCTGAATCGCTTACGCAGTATTTT
CASSPESLTQYF
>-|-|TRBJ1-1|TRBV28
TGTGCCAGCAGTTTGGCTTCCGAGGGCAACACTGAAGCTTTCTTT
CASSLASEGNTEAFF
>-|-|TRBJ1-1|TRBV14
TGTGCCAGCAGCCAATATGTAAGGGACACTGAAGCTTTCTTT
CASSQYVRDTEAFF
>-|few|TRBJ1-1|TRBV27
TGTGCCAGCACGCCTCGTAGGGAGGCTGGCACTGAAGCTTTCTTT
CASTPRREAGTEAFF
>TRBD2|-|TRBJ2-7|TRBV19
TGTGCCAGTAGTACACCGGGACTAGCGGCCGAGCAGTACTTC
CASSTPGLAAEQYF
>-|few|TRBJ1-4|TRBV7-8
TGTGCCAGCAGCTTCGTCCCGAGAGGAGGTGAAAAACTGTTTTTT
CASSFVPRGGEKLFF
>-|-|TRBJ2-2|TRBV7-6
TGTGCCAGCAGCTCCGGCCCGAACACCGGGGAGCTGTTTTTT
CASSSGPNTGELFF
>-|few|TRBJ2-3|TRBV6-1
TGTGCCAGCACCCTCTGGGGTAGCACAGATACGCAGTATTTT
CASTLWGSTDTQYF
>-|few|TRBJ2-1|TRBV27
TGTGCCAGCAAAGGAGGTCTCGACAATGAGCAGTTCTTC
CASKGGLDNEQFF
>-|-|TRBJ1-5|TRBV11-3
TGTGCCAGCAGCTTAGTGAATCAGCCCCAGCATTTT
CASSLVNQPQHF
>TRBD1|-|TRBJ1-6|TRBV28
TGTGCCAGCAGTACCCCGGGACAGGGGAGCTCCTATAATTCACCCCTCCACTTT
CASSTPGQGSSYNSPLHF
>-|few|TRBJ2-1|TRBV30
TGTGCCTGGAGTGTTTCCGATGAGCAGTTCTTC
CAWSVSDEQFF
>-|-|TRBJ2-7|TRBV5-1
TGCGCCAGCAGCTTGGCCACTAACGAGCAGTACTTC
CASSLATNEQYF
>-|-|TRBJ2-2|TRBV15
TGTGCCACCAGCAGAGGACAGACGAACACCGGGGAGCTGTTTTTT
CATSRGQTNTGELFF
>TRBD1|few|TRBJ2-2|TRBV29-1
TGCAGCGTTGAGGGACAGAGCTTTTCCGGGGAGCTGTTTTTT
CSVEGQSFSGELFF
>-|few|TRBJ2-5|TRBV28
TGTGCCAGCAGTTTGGGCGTCAGGTGGGAGACCCAGTACTTC
CASSLGVRWETQYF
>TRBD1|few|TRBJ2-7|TRBV20-1
TGCAGTCCCCAGGGGGACAGCTTC
CSPQGDSF
>-|-|TRBJ1-2|TRBV7-9
TGTGCCAGCAGCTTAGAAGGCCTGTCACCTAGGAACTATGGCTACACCTTC
CASSLEGLSPRNYGYTF
>-|-|TRBJ1-1|TRBV18
TGTGCCAGCTCACCACAGGGGCCGGACACTGAAGCTTTCTTT
CASSPQGPDTEAFF
>-|few|TRBJ2-5|TRBV30
TGTGCCTGGAGTGTAAACAGGCCAGAGACCCAGTACTTC
CAWSVNRPETQYF
>-|few|TRBJ1-6|TRBV14
TGTGCCAGCAGCCAAGATTGGGCACCTCGAGAGACTCTCCACTTT
CASSQDWAPRETLHF